This TCR beta chain was profiled in a study of blood T cell repertoires in COVID-19. The protocol was immunoSEQ multiplex PCR, while the TCRdb copy is restricted to in-frame clones and leaves out a portion. The sample includes 160,000 or so clones, approximately 86% seen only once; the top ten take less than 20%. Germline V gene sequence: CDR1 SGHVS, CDR2 FNYEAQ. The CDR3 has 14 amino acids. V was clipped by 5 bases and J by 2 bases, with 13 bases between them. Cohort 3 recovered donors had two negative PCRs, clearance, or symptom resolution. The receptor comes from a man in his 60s who had recovered from COVID-19. Sequencing input: PBMCs or T cells enriched from blood (not recorded which). V is TRBV7-6 and J is TRBJ2-7; maybe TRBD2 (6 bases). The DNA of the CDR3 is TGTGCCAGCAGCCCCCGGACTAACGCCTACGAGCAGTACTTC. Protein sequence: CASSPRTNAYEQYF.